The clone carrying this T cell receptor (beta chain) was found many times. No antigen is known for it. This entry belongs to a study of Graves' ophthalmopathy and Graves' hyperthyroidism. General study points: Between ophthalmopathy and stable hyperthyroidism, a 13-signature model drew a separation with approximately 90% sensitivity and roughly 80% specificity. Most expanded clonotypes from thyroid (those above 0.001 frequency) were also found in blood.

Amplified material comprised TCR beta CDR3 regions derived from RNA transcripts. First-round RT-PCR with HTBI primers preceded a second-round multiplex PCR. Each CDR3 protein gets one entry after TCRdb re-called the multiplex PCR reads with MiXCR. Here the sample spans hundreds of thousands of distinct CDR3 sequences, over 40% being singletons. Germline V gene sequence: CDR1 MNHEY, CDR2 SVGAGI. The CDR3 is 11 amino acids. Trimming left V 2 bases short and J 5 bases short, with 4 bases between. V and J are TRBV6-5 and TRBJ2-7; no clear D. Specimen: peripheral blood. The clonotype was recovered from an adult man with Graves' ophthalmopathy. CDR3 loop: CASSYADEQYF. The CDR3 DNA is TGTGCCAGCAGTTACGCCGACGAGCAGTACTTC.